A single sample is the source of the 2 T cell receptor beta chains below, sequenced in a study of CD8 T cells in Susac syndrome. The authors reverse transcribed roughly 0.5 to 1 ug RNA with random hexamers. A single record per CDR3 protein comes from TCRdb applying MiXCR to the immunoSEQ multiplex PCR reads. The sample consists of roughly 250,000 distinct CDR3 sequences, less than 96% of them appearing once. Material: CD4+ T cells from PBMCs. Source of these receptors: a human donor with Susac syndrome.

The CDR3: CASSSPGAAYEQYF. CDR3 DNA: TGTGCCAGCAGCTCCCCCGGAGCGGCCTACGAGCAGTACTTC. This rearrangement joins TRBV7-8 to TRBJ2-7; maybe TRBD2 (5 bases). V was clipped by 4 bases and J by 2 bases, with 12 bases between them. Germline V gives CDR1 SGHVS, CDR2 FQNEAQ. The CDR3 is 14 residues long.

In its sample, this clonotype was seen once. The CDR3: CASTGTIGQPQHF. CDR3 nucleotides: TGTGCCAGCACCGGGACAATAGGCCAGCCCCAGCATTTT. This sequence joins TRBV2 and TRBJ1-5; possibly TRBD1 for D (6 bases). V lost 7 bases and J lost 7, with 14 bases in between. Germline V gene data show CDR1 as SNHLY and CDR2 as FYNNEI. This CDR3 has 13 residues.